A single sample is the source of the 16 T cell receptor beta chains below, sequenced in a study of cytomegalovirus exposure and HLA in healthy donors (dated by TCRdb to 2015 to 2018). Receptor libraries were prepared by the immunoSEQ multiplex PCR assay. For the multiplex PCR, a mixture combining 60 forward primers for TCR Vbeta segments and 13 reverse primers for TCR Jbeta segments was used. In its TCRdb copy, this immuneACCESS table keeps in-frame sequences only and misses some clones. Where compared with another copy, unresolved V genes explain less than half of these, and the others have no known cause. The sample table contains roughly 140,000 clones; only one count was recorded for about four fifths of them. Of the sample, 5% to 8% is held by the ten largest clones. The sequenced material came from PBMCs. These receptors all come from a woman aged 40 to 50 in good health and CMV-seropositive.

Turning to this clone: At one boundary the junction diverges from the germline segment, which might be a read error. This chain uses TRBV7-7 with TRBJ2-5; D unresolved. Germline values: CDR1 SSHAT, CDR2 FNYEAQ (reference sequence). This CDR3 has 15 amino acids. The CDR3 loop is CASSLSGGPGETQYF. The CDR3 region has the DNA TGTGCTAGCAGCTTAAGTGGTGGTCCAGGAGAGACCCAGTACTTC.

Points on this clone: Distinct nucleotide sequences in the sample also encode this CDR3. The V gene is TRBV7-8, the J gene TRBJ1-1, with TRBD1 as a possible D gene (5 bases). V lost 5 bases and J lost 3, with 10 bases in between. The CDR3 loop spans 13 amino acids. The V gene's germline CDR1 is SGHVS and CDR2 FQNEAQ. The CDR3: CASSLWGDTEAFF. The CDR3 DNA is TGTGCCAGCAGCCTGTGGGGGGACACTGAAGCTTTCTTT.

This clone was observed once. The genes are TRBV7-2 and TRBJ1-2; 7 nucleotides align to TRBD1. J was trimmed by 6 bases and V by 4 bases; bases with no gene match: 14. Per the germline V gene, CDR1 is SGHTA and CDR2 is FQGNSA. The CDR3 spans 16 residues. The CDR3 sequence: CASSSYSDRARDGYTF. The CDR3 DNA sequence: TGTGCCAGCAGCTCCTACAGCGACAGGGCTCGGGATGGCTACACCTTC.

The chain recombines TRBV30 with TRBJ1-1, with D possibly matching TRBD1 (5 bases). V was pared by 1 base and J by 7 bases, with 7 bases between. The germline V gene encodes CDR1 GTSNPN and CDR2 SVGIG (reference sequence). The CDR3 length is 11 residues. CDR3 sequence (DNA): TGTGCCTGGAGTGGCACAGGTGAAGCTTTCTTT. It codes for CAWSGTGEAFF.

The J gene is TRBJ1-5, the V gene TRBV29-1; TRBD1 matches 9 bases. The J segment lost 6 bases and the V segment lost 5 bases, leaving 2 bases of the junction unmatched. The germline CDR1 and CDR2 sequences are SQVTM and ANQGSEA. There are 12 residues in the CDR3. The CDR3 DNA reads TGCAGCGTTCGACAGGGGGGTCAGCCCCAGCATTTT. It translates to CSVRQGGQPQHF.

The chain employs TRBV5-6 and TRBJ2-1; the D is unclear. The CDR3 is made up of 10 amino acids. The V end lost 7 bases, the J end lost 6 bases, and 5 bases lay between the germline ends. Per the germline V gene, CDR1 is SGHDT and CDR2 is YYEEEE. Here the CDR3 DNA reads TGTGCCAGCGGCCCCAATGAGCAGTTCTTC. Its translation is CASGPNEQFF.

The chain joins TRBV5-1 to TRBJ2-1; D not resolved. Germline V CDR1 and CDR2: SGHRS, YFSETQ. This CDR3 contains 12 residues. V gave up 2 bases and J gave up 10 bases, with 10 bases separating them. For the CDR3, the DNA is TGCGCCAGCAGCTTTAGCCACATCGAGCAGTTCTTC. This encodes CASSFSHIEQFF. Full variable domain (outside the CDR3, taken from reference TRBV5-1 and TRBJ2-1): KAGVTQTPRYLIKTRGQQVTLSCSPISGHRSVSWYQQTPGQGLQFLFEYFSETQRNKGNFPGRFSGRQFSNSRSEMNVSTLELGDSALYLCASSFSHIEQFFGPGTRLTVL.

The CDR3 DNA sequence: TGTGCCACCAGCAGAGCGGTGGCGGCCGGGTACACTGAAGCTTTCTTT. The encoded protein is CATSRAVAAGYTEAFF. The rearrangement uses TRBV15 and TRBJ1-1; D not resolved. Per germline, CDR1 LNHNV and CDR2 YYDKDF (reference sequence). The V end was cut by 1 base, the J end by 3 bases, with 15 bases between. The CDR3 is made up of 16 amino acids.

The chain is built from TRBV5-5 and TRBJ2-1; 12 bases line up with TRBD2. V was clipped by 4 bases and J by 15 bases; unmatched bases: 11. Germline CDR1 is SGHKS and CDR2 is YYEKEE (reference sequence). The length of the CDR3 is 14 residues. The CDR3, as DNA: TGTGCCAGCAGCGCGGGACTAGCGGGTACTAAGGGGTTCTTC. Translating it yields CASSAGLAGTKGFF.

The V and J genes are TRBV2 and TRBJ2-2; D gene unclear. The V end lost 0 bases, the J end lost 2 bases, and 7 bases lay between the germline ends. CDR1 is SNHLY and CDR2 is FYNNEI in the germline V gene. The CDR3 contains 15 residues. The CDR3 protein is CASSEAQANTGELFF. The CDR3 coding sequence is TGTGCCAGCAGTGAAGCCCAAGCAAACACCGGGGAGCTGTTTTTT.

The chain employs TRBV28 and TRBJ1-1; the D gene is possibly TRBD1 (5 bases). V lost 5 bases and J lost 1, with 14 bases in between. CDR3 length: 15 residues. The V gene's germline CDR1 is MDHEN and CDR2 SYDVKM. The CDR3 is CASSLLGRGNTEAFF. The CDR3 coding sequence is TGTGCCAGCAGTCTCCTTGGGAGGGGGAACACTGAAGCTTTCTTT.

The V and J genes are TRBV7-2 and TRBJ1-2; no reliable D call. Germline lookup yields CDR1 SGHTA and CDR2 FQGNSA. The CDR3 has 13 amino acids. V was cut by 5 bases and J by 4 bases, with 11 bases left in between. Written as DNA, the CDR3 is TGTGCCAGCAGCCCCAGGCAATCCTATGGCTACACCTTC. It specifies CASSPRQSYGYTF. The variable domain in full, completed from reference TRBV7-2 and TRBJ1-2, reads GAGVSQSPSNKVTEKGKDVELRCDPISGHTALYWYRQSLGQGLEFLIYFQGNSAPDKSGLPSDRFSAERTGGSVSTLTIQRTQQEDSAVYLCASSPRQSYGYTFGSGTRLTVV.

This chain connects TRBV5-1 to TRBJ2-7; TRBD2 agrees at 7 bases. J gave up 5 bases and V 3 bases, and 5 bases lay outside the gene matches. The CDR3 is made up of 13 amino acids. CDR1 and CDR2 from the germline V gene are SGHRS and YFSETQ. The chain's CDR3 is CASSSQGGNEQYF. CDR3 nucleotides: TGCGCCAGCAGCTCCCAGGGAGGGAACGAGCAGTACTTC. Complete variable domain (other parts from reference TRBV5-1 and TRBJ2-7): KAGVTQTPRYLIKTRGQQVTLSCSPISGHRSVSWYQQTPGQGLQFLFEYFSETQRNKGNFPGRFSGRQFSNSRSEMNVSTLELGDSALYLCASSSQGGNEQYFGPGTRLTVT.

This clone appeared a single time. The chain joins TRBV7-2 to TRBJ2-7; no reliable D call. Per germline, CDR1 SGHTA and CDR2 FQGNSA. CDR3 length equals 13 residues. V was trimmed by 5 bases and J by 5 bases, leaving 13 bases between them. The CDR3 DNA sequence: TGTGCCAGCAGCACTGATCCCAGGCACGAGCAGTACTTC. As protein: CASSTDPRHEQYF. Combining the CDR3 with reference TRBV7-2 and TRBJ2-7 gives the whole variable domain GAGVSQSPSNKVTEKGKDVELRCDPISGHTALYWYRQSLGQGLEFLIYFQGNSAPDKSGLPSDRFSAERTGGSVSTLTIQRTQQEDSAVYLCASSTDPRHEQYFGPGTRLTVT.

The chain has TRBV4-2 and TRBJ2-3, with TRBD2 identical over 8 bases. V dropped 4 bases and J dropped 7; count of bases not matched to a gene: 10. CDR1 LGHNA and CDR2 YNFKEQ come from the germline V gene. The CDR3 loop spans 15 amino acids. CDR3 DNA sequence: TGTGCCAGCAGCCCGGGGGCGGGAGGTGTACATACGCAGTATTTT. This encodes CASSPGAGGVHTQYF.

Details on this clone: At one end, the junction sequence differs from germline, possibly due to a read error. This chain links TRBV18 with TRBJ2-7; tentatively, D is TRBD1 (6 bases). The CDR3 extends over 15 amino acids. Looked up from germline, CDR1 is KGHSH and CDR2 is LQKENI. The CDR3 protein is CANSAGTSGSYEQYF. For the CDR3, the DNA is TGTGCCAACTCAGCCGGGACATCCGGCTCCTACGAGCAGTACTTC. Together with reference TRBV18 and TRBJ2-7, the CDR3 gives the full variable domain: NAGVMQNPRHLVRRRGQEARLRCSPMKGHSHVYWYRQLPEEGLKFMVYLQKENIIDESGMPKERFSAEFPKEGPSILRIQQVVRGDSAAYFCANSAGTSGSYEQYFGPGTRLTVT.